Following are 15 T cell receptor beta chains from one sample sequenced in a study of blood T cell repertoires in COVID-19. Profiled with immunoSEQ multiplex PCR; TCRdb holds only in-frame clones, not every one. The sample consists of about 140,000 clones, over 70% of them appearing once. Material for sequencing was peripheral blood. The receptors shown here come from an older woman with acute or convalescent COVID-19.

This clone was found once. This sequence joins TRBV25-1 and TRBJ1-2; D is unclear. Germline assignment: CDR1 MGHDK and CDR2 SYGVNS. Trimming took off 2 bases at V and 7 bases at J, with 11 bases between the two ends. This CDR3 has 13 residues. The CDR3 sequence: CASSERRPGGYTF. The CDR3 DNA is TGTGCCAGCAGTGAAAGGAGGCCGGGTGGCTACACCTTC.

With respect to this clone: The junction departs from the called germline gene at one end, perhaps through a read error. The chain carries TRBV18 and TRBJ1-2; D may be TRBD1 (5 bases). From germline, CDR1 is KGHSH and CDR2 LQKENI. The CDR3 has 15 amino acids. The CDR3 nucleotides are TGTGCCAGCGCACCAGGGTTGGCAGGAAACTATGGCTACACCTTC. It translates to CASAPGLAGNYGYTF.

The chain links TRBV18 to TRBJ2-7; possibly TRBD2 for D (5 bases). Germline V gene lookup returns CDR1 KGHSH and CDR2 LQKENI. The CDR3 contains 12 residues. V was shortened by 6 bases and J by 5 bases, with 11 bases between the two germline ends. CDR3 sequence (DNA): TGTGCCAGCTCTCGGGGTCAGGACGAGCAGTACTTC. Its translation: CASSRGQDEQYF.

The gene calls are TRBV30 and TRBJ2-2; 7 bases map to TRBD2. CDR1 is GTSNPN, CDR2 SVGIG, per germline (reference sequence). CDR3 size: 15 residues. J lost 10 bases, V lost 2 bases, and 13 bases had no gene match. CDR3 nucleotide sequence: TGTGCCTGGAGTAATCGGCGGGAGCGTTCGGAGGAGCTGTTTTTT. Its translation: CAWSNRRERSEELFF. The full variable domain, rest sourced from reference TRBV30 and TRBJ2-2, is SQTIHQWPATLVQPVGSPLSLECTVEGTSNPNLYWYRQAAGRGLQLLFYSVGIGQISSEVPQNLSASRPQDRQFILSSKKLLLSDSGFYLCAWSNRRERSEELFFGEGSRLTVL.

About this clone: One end of the junction does not line up with germline, which may come from a read error. The V call is TRBV7-9, the J call TRBJ2-7; 8 positions match TRBD2. Germline V gene lookup returns CDR1 SEHNR and CDR2 FQNEAQ (reference sequence). The CDR3 has 16 residues. The CDR3 is CASSLGGGRSSYEQYF. The CDR3 DNA follows: TGTGCCAGCAGTTTAGGTGGCGGGAGGAGCTCCTACGAGCAGTACTTC.

J is TRBJ1-1 and V is TRBV30; no clear D. V shed 5 bases and J shed 2 bases, with 6 bases lying between them. The length of the CDR3 is 11 residues. CDR1 and CDR2 (germline): GTSNPN, SVGIG (reference sequence). The CDR3 here is CAWGINTEAFF. The CDR3 coding sequence is TGTGCCTGGGGCATTAACACTGAAGCTTTCTTT.

This chain links TRBV6-5 with TRBJ1-5, with D unclear. Per the germline V gene, CDR1 is MNHEY and CDR2 is SVGAGI. The CDR3 loop spans 16 amino acids. The V and J ends lost 0 bases and 0 bases respectively, with 9 bases between them. CDR3 coding DNA: TGTGCCAGCAGTTACTCGAAGCCATATAGCAATCAGCCCCAGCATTTT. Its protein is CASSYSKPYSNQPQHF.

This chain connects TRBV30 to TRBJ1-2; D not resolved. CDR1 is GTSNPN, CDR2 SVGIG, per germline (reference sequence). With 1 base removed from V and 2 bases from J, the gap between germline ends came to 8 bases. This CDR3 has 13 residues. The CDR3 spells CAWSAGLNYGYTF. CDR3 nucleotides: TGTGCCTGGAGTGCCGGACTGAACTATGGCTACACCTTC.

This chain joins TRBV18 and TRBJ2-7; 14 positions agree with TRBD2. The CDR3 is 16 residues long. Trimming at V came to 10 bases and at J to 3 bases, leaving 11 bases not matched to a gene. Germline CDR1 reads KGHSH; CDR2 reads LQKENI. The CDR3 reads CAKNSTSGRGVYEQYF. Here the CDR3 DNA reads TGTGCCAAAAATTCGACTAGCGGGAGGGGGGTCTACGAGCAGTACTTC.

The chain couples TRBV30 to TRBJ1-5; TRBD1 matches at 9 bases. The CDR3 has 13 residues. With V trimmed by 7 bases and J by 3 bases, 4 bases remained unmatched. Germline loops: CDR1 GTSNPN, CDR2 SVGIG (reference sequence). The chain's CDR3 is CASGQGFNQPQHF. CDR3 DNA: TGTGCCTCGGGACAGGGCTTCAATCAGCCCCAGCATTTT.

The rearrangement links TRBV20-1 to TRBJ1-4; D gene uncertain. Trimming took off 3 bases at V and 0 bases at J, with 17 bases between the two ends. The CDR3 runs 17 residues. CDR1 and CDR2 from the germline V gene are DFQATT and SNEGSKA (reference sequence). The CDR3 spells CSASFRLRLTTNEKLFF. DNA of the CDR3: TGCAGTGCTAGTTTCAGACTTCGACTCACAACTAATGAAAAACTGTTTTTT.

The chain recombines TRBV18 with TRBJ2-5; D gene unclear. V dropped 6 bases and J dropped 2 bases, with 13 bases sitting between them. The CDR3 totals 14 residues. Germline V CDR1 and CDR2: KGHSH, LQKENI. Here the CDR3 reads CASSLEVAQETQYF. DNA of the CDR3: TGTGCCAGCTCCCTAGAGGTTGCGCAAGAGACCCAGTACTTC.

This rearrangement joins TRBV28 to TRBJ2-5, with D possibly being TRBD1 (5 bases). CDR1 MDHEN and CDR2 SYDVKM come from the germline V gene. The CDR3 totals 14 residues. Trimming removed 6 bases at V and 4 bases at J, with 15 bases between. The DNA of the CDR3 is TGTGCCAGCAGCTTCACCAGGGATGGAGAGACCCAGTACTTC. This gives the protein CASSFTRDGETQYF.

V usage is TRBV19 and J usage is TRBJ2-7; TRBD1 matches 8 bases. This CDR3 comprises 15 residues. The J segment lost 7 bases and the V segment lost 5 bases, leaving 13 bases of the junction unmatched. Germline V lookup: CDR1 LNHDA, CDR2 SQIVND (reference sequence). The CDR3 sequence: CASSATGTGLKEQYF. CDR3 in DNA: TGTGCCAGTAGTGCAACCGGGACAGGTCTAAAGGAGCAGTACTTC.

The rearrangement joins TRBV6-2 or TRBV6-3 to TRBJ2-3; D ambiguous. CDR1 and CDR2 (germline): MNHEY, SVGEGT. The CDR3 is made up of 13 amino acids. Trimming pared 0 bases from V and 10 bases from J, leaving 11 bases between. CDR3 DNA sequence: TGTGCCAGCAGTTACTCTGACTCTAATGCGCAGTATTTT. Protein: CASSYSDSNAQYF.